This TCR beta chain is from a study of T cell changes during pregnancy in multiple sclerosis. The repertoire was sequenced with immunoSEQ multiplex PCR; TCRdb's copy has only in-frame clones and lacks some. The table shows approximately 50,000 clones, with over 80% occurring only once. Germline loops: CDR1 SNHLY, CDR2 FYNNEI. The V and J ends lost 6 bases and 0 bases respectively, with 8 bases between them. This CDR3 is built from 13 residues. The source is a female donor with multiple sclerosis, enrolled in a pregnancy study. The V call is TRBV2, the J call TRBJ1-1; D is uncertain. Here the sequenced sample was CD8+ T cells from peripheral blood mononuclear cells, taken after pregnancy. The DNA of the CDR3 is TGTGCCAGCAGGTACAGTGTGAACACTGAAGCTTTCTTT. Residues: CASRYSVNTEAFF. The variable domain in full, with the rest retrieved from reference TRBV2 and TRBJ1-1, is EPEVTQTPSHQVTQMGQEVILRCVPISNHLYFYWYRQILGQKVEFLVSFYNNEISEKSEIFDDQFSVERPDGSNFTLKIRSTKLEDSAMYFCASRYSVNTEAFFGQGTRLTVV.